These 4 T cell receptor beta chains were sequenced from one sample in a study of metastatic and nonmetastatic thyroid tumors. TCRdb recomputed clones from the PCR reads via MiXCR. The sample has 15,000 or so clones; 20% to 30% are singletons. Patients underwent thyroid surgery, and none had received any treatment before it. The sequencing sample was made of tumor tissue. Every receptor here comes from a female donor with papillary thyroid cancer or a benign thyroid nodule (not recorded which). Some clones in this sample may be carry-over from other donors' samples.

This clone was counted ten times or more. The rearrangement joins TRBV5-4 to TRBJ2-2, with D perhaps TRBD2 (6 bases). The CDR3 is 16 residues long. The V end was cut by 4 bases, the J end by 4 bases, with 17 bases between. The germline gives CDR1 SGHNT, CDR2 YYREEE (reference sequence). CDR3 coding DNA: TGTGCCAGCAGCACAAGGGACTCCCCTGCCACCGGGGAGCTGTTTTTT. This codes for CASSTRDSPATGELFF.

The J gene is TRBJ2-3, the V gene TRBV7-9; D remains unclear. This CDR3 spans 12 amino acids. The germline V and J ends were trimmed by 2 bases and 4 bases, with 4 bases remaining between them. CDR1 and CDR2 from the germline V gene are SEHNR and FQNEAQ (reference sequence). Written as DNA, the CDR3 is TGTGCCAGCAGCTTACAAGCAGATACGCAGTATTTT. This codes for CASSLQADTQYF. The variable domain in full, with the rest retrieved from reference TRBV7-9 and TRBJ2-3, is DTGVSQNPRHKITKRGQNVTFRCDPISEHNRLYWYRQTLGQGPEFLTYFQNEAQLEKSRLLSDRFSAERPKGSFSTLEIQRTEQGDSAMYLCASSLQADTQYFGPGTRLTVL.

The chain employs TRBV3-1 and TRBJ2-7; 10 positions agree with TRBD1. Germline V lookup: CDR1 LGHDT, CDR2 YNNKEL (reference sequence). V shed 5 bases, J shed 3 bases, and the junction held 7 bases outside the gene matches. This CDR3 comprises 15 residues. The CDR3 reads CASSSGTGANYEQYF. The CDR3 DNA reads TGTGCCAGCAGCTCCGGGACAGGGGCCAACTACGAGCAGTACTTC.

This clone appeared many times. The J gene is TRBJ1-1, the V gene TRBV18; D not certain. The CDR3 loop spans 16 amino acids. Between the trimmed V and J ends, which lost 3 bases and 0 bases, there was a span of 14 bases. CDR1 KGHSH and CDR2 LQKENI come from the germline V gene. This CDR3 reads CASSPAWGAMNTEAFF. The CDR3 DNA reads as TGTGCCAGCTCACCGGCATGGGGTGCGATGAACACTGAAGCTTTCTTT.